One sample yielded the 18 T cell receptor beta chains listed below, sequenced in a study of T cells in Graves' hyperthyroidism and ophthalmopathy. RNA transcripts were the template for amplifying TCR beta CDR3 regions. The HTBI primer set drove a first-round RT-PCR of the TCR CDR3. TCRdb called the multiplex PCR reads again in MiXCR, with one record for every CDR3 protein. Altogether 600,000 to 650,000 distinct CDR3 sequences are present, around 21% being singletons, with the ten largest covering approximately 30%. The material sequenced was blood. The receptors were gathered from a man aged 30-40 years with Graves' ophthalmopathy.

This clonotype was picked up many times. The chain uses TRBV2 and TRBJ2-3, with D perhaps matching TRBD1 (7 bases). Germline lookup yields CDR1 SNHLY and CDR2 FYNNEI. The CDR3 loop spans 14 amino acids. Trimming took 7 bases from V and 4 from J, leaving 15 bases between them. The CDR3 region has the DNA TGTGCCAGCACCTTTCAGGGGGGTTCAGATACGCAGTATTTT. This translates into CASTFQGGSDTQYF.

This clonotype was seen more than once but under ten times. The CDR3 coding sequence is TGTGCCAGCGGAACGATTTGGGGGATGGGGGCAGATACGCAGTATTTT. Residues: CASGTIWGMGADTQYF. The chain recombines TRBV28 with TRBJ2-3, with D perhaps TRBD1 or TRBD2 (5 bases each). Germline loops: CDR1 MDHEN, CDR2 SYDVKM. V was cut by 8 bases and J by 4 bases, with 22 bases left in between. CDR3 length equals 16 residues. Filled out from reference TRBV28 and TRBJ2-3, the complete variable domain reads DVKVTQSSRYLVKRTGEKVFLECVQDMDHENMFWYRQDPGLGLRLIYFSYDVKMKEKGDIPEGYSVSREKKERFSLILESASTNQTSMYLCASGTIWGMGADTQYFGPGTRLTVL.

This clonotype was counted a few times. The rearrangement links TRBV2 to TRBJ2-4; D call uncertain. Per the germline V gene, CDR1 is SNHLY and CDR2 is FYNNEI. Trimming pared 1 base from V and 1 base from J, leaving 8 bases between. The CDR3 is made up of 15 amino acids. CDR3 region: CASSEVGFAKNIQYF. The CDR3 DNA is TGTGCCAGCAGTGAAGTCGGATTCGCCAAAAACATTCAGTACTTC.

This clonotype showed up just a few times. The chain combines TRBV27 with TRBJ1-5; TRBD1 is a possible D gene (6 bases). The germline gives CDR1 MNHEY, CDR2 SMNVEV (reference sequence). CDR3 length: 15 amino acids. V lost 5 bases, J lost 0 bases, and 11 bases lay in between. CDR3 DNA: TGTGCCAGCAGTCTCGGACAGCTTAGCAATCAGCCCCAGCATTTT. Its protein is CASSLGQLSNQPQHF.

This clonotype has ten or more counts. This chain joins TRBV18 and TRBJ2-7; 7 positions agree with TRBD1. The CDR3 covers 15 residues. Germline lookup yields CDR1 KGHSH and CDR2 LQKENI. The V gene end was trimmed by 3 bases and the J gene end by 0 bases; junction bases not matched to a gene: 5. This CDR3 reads CASSPRQGSSYEQYF. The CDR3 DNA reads TGTGCCAGCTCACCCCGACAGGGCAGCTCCTACGAGCAGTACTTC.

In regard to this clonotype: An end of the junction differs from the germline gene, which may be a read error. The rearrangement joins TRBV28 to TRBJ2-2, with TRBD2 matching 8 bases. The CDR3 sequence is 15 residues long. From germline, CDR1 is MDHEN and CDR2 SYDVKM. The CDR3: CASNPLAVNTGGLFF. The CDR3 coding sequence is TGTGCCAGCAACCCACTAGCGGTCAACACCGGGGGGCTGTTTTTT.

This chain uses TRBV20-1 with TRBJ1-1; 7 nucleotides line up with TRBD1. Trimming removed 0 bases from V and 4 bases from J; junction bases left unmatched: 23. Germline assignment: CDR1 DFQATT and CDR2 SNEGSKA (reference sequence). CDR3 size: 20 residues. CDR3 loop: CSARDLRTIDTGAGGTEAFF. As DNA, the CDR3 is TGCAGTGCTAGAGATCTTCGGACTATCGACACCGGGGCAGGGGGCACTGAAGCTTTCTTT.

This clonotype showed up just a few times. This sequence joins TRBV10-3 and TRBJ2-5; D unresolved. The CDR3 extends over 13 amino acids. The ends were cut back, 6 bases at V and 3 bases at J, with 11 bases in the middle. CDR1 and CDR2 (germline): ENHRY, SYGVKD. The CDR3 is CAISLGSEETQYF. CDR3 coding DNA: TGTGCCATCAGCCTAGGTAGTGAAGAGACCCAGTACTTC.

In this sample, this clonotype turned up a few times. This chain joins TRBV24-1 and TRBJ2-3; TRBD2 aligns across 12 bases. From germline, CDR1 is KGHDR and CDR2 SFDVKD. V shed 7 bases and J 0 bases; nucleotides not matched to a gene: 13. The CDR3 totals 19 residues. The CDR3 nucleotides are TGTGCCACCAGCTTCCCGGGACTAGCGGGTGGGGTCAGCACAGATACGCAGTATTTT. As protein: CATSFPGLAGGVSTDTQYF.

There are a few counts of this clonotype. CDR3 in DNA: TGCAGCGCTCAAGGACTAGCGGGAGCCAATGAGCAGTTCTTC. Translating gives CSAQGLAGANEQFF. The chain is built from TRBV29-1 and TRBJ2-1, with 13 nucleotides matching TRBD2. V lost 7 bases and J lost 6; bases outside the gene matches: 6. The CDR3 consists of 14 residues. Germline V lookup: CDR1 SQVTM, CDR2 ANQGSEA.

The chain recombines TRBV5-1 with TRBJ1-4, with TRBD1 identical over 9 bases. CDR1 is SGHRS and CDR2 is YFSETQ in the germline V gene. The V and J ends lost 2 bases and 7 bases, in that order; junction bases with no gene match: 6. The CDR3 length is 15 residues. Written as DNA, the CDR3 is TGCGCCAGCAGCTTCCAACAGGGGGCGGGTGAAAAACTGTTTTTT. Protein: CASSFQQGAGEKLFF. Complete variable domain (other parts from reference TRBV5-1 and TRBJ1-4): KAGVTQTPRYLIKTRGQQVTLSCSPISGHRSVSWYQQTPGQGLQFLFEYFSETQRNKGNFPGRFSGRQFSNSRSEMNVSTLELGDSALYLCASSFQQGAGEKLFFGSGTQLSVL.

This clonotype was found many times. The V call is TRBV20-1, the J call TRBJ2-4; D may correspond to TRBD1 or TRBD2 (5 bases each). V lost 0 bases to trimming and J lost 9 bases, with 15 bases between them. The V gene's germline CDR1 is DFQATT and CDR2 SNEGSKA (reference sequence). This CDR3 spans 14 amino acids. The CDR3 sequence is CSARDYLQGVIQYF. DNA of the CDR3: TGCAGTGCTAGAGATTATCTCCAGGGAGTCATTCAGTACTTC.

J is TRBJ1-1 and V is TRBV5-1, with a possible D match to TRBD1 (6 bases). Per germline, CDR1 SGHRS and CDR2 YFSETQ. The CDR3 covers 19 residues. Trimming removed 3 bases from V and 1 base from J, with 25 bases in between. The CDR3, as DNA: TGCGCCAGCAGCTATTCCGGGACAAATTTCCCCACCACGAACACTGAAGCTTTCTTT. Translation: CASSYSGTNFPTTNTEAFF.

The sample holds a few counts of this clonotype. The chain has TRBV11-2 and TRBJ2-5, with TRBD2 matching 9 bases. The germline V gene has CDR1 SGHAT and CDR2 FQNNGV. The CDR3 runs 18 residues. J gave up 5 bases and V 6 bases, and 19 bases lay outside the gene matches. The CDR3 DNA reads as TGTGCCAGCAGACCCGGGCGGGGCGGCGGGAGGGACCGGGAGACCCAGTACTTC. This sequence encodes CASRPGRGGGRDRETQYF. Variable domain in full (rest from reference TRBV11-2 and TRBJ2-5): EAGVAQSPRYKIIEKRQSVAFWCNPISGHATLYWYQQILGQGPKLLIQFQNNGVVDDSQLPKDRFSAERLKGVDSTLKIQPAKLEDSAVYLCASRPGRGGGRDRETQYFGPGTRLLVL.

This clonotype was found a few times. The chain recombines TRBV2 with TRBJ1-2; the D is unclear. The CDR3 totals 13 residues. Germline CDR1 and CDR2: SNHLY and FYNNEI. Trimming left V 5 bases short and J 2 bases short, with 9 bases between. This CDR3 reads CASSSRLNYGYTF. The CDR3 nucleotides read TGTGCCAGCAGTTCCCGGCTGAACTATGGCTACACCTTC.

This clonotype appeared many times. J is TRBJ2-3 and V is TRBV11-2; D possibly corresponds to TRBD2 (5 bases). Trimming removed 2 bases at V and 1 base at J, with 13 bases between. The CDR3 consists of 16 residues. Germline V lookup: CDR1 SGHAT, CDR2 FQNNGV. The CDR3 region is CASSLFSSGGTDTQYF. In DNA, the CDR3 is TGTGCCAGCAGCTTATTTTCGTCCGGGGGCACAGATACGCAGTATTTT.

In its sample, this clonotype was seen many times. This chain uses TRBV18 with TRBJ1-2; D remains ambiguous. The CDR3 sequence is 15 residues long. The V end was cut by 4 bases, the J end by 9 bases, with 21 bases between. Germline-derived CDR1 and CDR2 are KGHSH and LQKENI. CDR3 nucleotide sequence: TGTGCCAGCTCACTCGGACTTTTCTCGACCGGTAGCTACACCTTC. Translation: CASSLGLFSTGSYTF.

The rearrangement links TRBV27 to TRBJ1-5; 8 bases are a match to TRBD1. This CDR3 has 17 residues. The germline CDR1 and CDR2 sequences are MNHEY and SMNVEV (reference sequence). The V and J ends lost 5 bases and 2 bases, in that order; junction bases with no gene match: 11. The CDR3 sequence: CASSGRGRSLGNQPQHF. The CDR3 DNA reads TGTGCCAGCAGTGGCAGGGGGCGATCCTTGGGCAATCAGCCCCAGCATTTT.